A single sample is the source of the 22 T cell receptor beta chains below, sequenced in a study of CD8 T cell repertoires and HIV-1 epitope variants. Sequencing was performed with immunoSEQ multiplex PCR; in TCRdb, only in-frame clones are kept and a portion is missing. Among tens of thousands of clones listed, roughly four fifths were seen once. The sample consisted of uncultured baseline CD8+ T cells from peripheral blood mononuclear cells (PBMCs). All receptors come from a male donor with HIV.

A remark on this clone: Other DNA sequences of this sample code for an identical CDR3. V gene TRBV5-1 combines with J gene TRBJ2-5, with D perhaps matching TRBD2 (6 bases). CDR3 length: 15 residues. The germline V gene has CDR1 SGHRS and CDR2 YFSETQ. V was clipped by 0 bases and J by 1 base, with 10 bases between them. CDR3 sequence reads: CASSLDAGPQETQYF. In DNA form, the CDR3 reads TGCGCCAGCAGCTTGGATGCGGGACCCCAAGAGACCCAGTACTTC.

The chain links TRBV5-1 to TRBJ2-3, with D perhaps assigned TRBD1 or TRBD2 (5 bases each). V lost 6 bases, J lost 0 bases, and 11 bases lay in between. The V gene's germline CDR1 is SGHRS and CDR2 YFSETQ. This CDR3 is built from 14 residues. The CDR3 reads CASNRDGSTDTQYF. CDR3 coding DNA: TGCGCCAGCAACCGGGACGGTAGCACAGATACGCAGTATTTT.

The chain recombines TRBV5-1 with TRBJ2-1; 7 bases match TRBD1. The CDR3 contains 18 residues. Germline CDR1 is SGHRS and CDR2 is YFSETQ. With V trimmed by 3 bases and J by 7 bases, 19 bases remained unmatched. In nucleotides, the CDR3 is TGCGCCAGCAGCTACACCCTAAAGACAGGGTCTAAACCGAATGAGCAGTTCTTC. Encoded protein: CASSYTLKTGSKPNEQFF. The full variable domain, completed using reference TRBV5-1 and TRBJ2-1, is KAGVTQTPRYLIKTRGQQVTLSCSPISGHRSVSWYQQTPGQGLQFLFEYFSETQRNKGNFPGRFSGRQFSNSRSEMNVSTLELGDSALYLCASSYTLKTGSKPNEQFFGPGTRLTVL.

This clone was counted once. This chain connects TRBV6-5 to TRBJ1-4; the match to TRBD1 covers 8 bases. Germline V lookup: CDR1 MNHEY, CDR2 SVGAGI. The V gene end was trimmed by 4 bases and the J gene end by 4 bases; junction bases not matched to a gene: 5. This CDR3 is built from 15 residues. CDR3: CASSSGGAGNEKLFF. The CDR3 DNA is TGTGCCAGCAGTTCAGGGGGCGCGGGTAATGAAAAACTGTTTTTT.

CDR3: CASSLHRGGGGELFF. CDR3 bases: TGCGCCAGCAGCTTGCATCGCGGGGGTGGCGGGGAGCTGTTTTTT. The chain couples TRBV5-1 to TRBJ2-2; 7 bases agree with TRBD2. CDR3 length: 15 residues. The germline gives CDR1 SGHRS, CDR2 YFSETQ. V trimming: 1 base; J trimming: 7 bases; junction bases outside the gene matches: 7.

The V call is TRBV25-1, the J call TRBJ1-1; no reliable D call. Germline-derived CDR1 and CDR2 are MGHDK and SYGVNS. This CDR3 contains 13 residues. The V gene lost 4 bases and the J gene lost 5 bases, with 11 bases spanning the gap. The CDR3 region is CASSAGEDTEAFF. As DNA, the CDR3 is TGTGCCAGCAGTGCAGGTGAGGATACTGAAGCTTTCTTT.

The chain links TRBV28 to TRBJ1-6, with 7 bases aligning to TRBD1. Germline-derived CDR1 and CDR2 are MDHEN and SYDVKM. The CDR3 runs to 14 residues. The V gene end was trimmed by 7 bases and the J gene end by 9 bases; junction bases not matched to a gene: 9. The CDR3 loop is CASIETGSASPLHF. CDR3 in DNA: TGTGCCAGCATCGAGACAGGGAGTGCTTCACCCCTCCACTTT.

This rearrangement joins TRBV27 to TRBJ2-3; D may be TRBD1 or TRBD2 (6 bases each). Germline V CDR1 and CDR2: MNHEY, SMNVEV (reference sequence). The CDR3 is made up of 15 amino acids. Trimming shortened V by 0 bases and J by 5 bases, and 12 bases separated the two germline ends. The CDR3 coding sequence is TGTGCCAGCAGTTTATCGCCGGGGGCTGGAGATACGCAGTATTTT. Translated, it gives CASSLSPGAGDTQYF.

With respect to this clone: Other nucleotide sequences in the sample specify the same CDR3. The chain has TRBV9 and TRBJ1-1; the D is unclear. V dropped 0 bases and J dropped 0 bases, with 6 bases sitting between them. CDR1 is SGDLS, CDR2 YYNGEE, per germline. The CDR3 totals 14 residues. CDR3 sequence: CASSVELMNTEAFF. In nucleotides, the CDR3 is TGTGCCAGCAGCGTAGAGCTCATGAACACTGAAGCTTTCTTT.

This chain joins TRBV15 and TRBJ1-6, with 10 bases aligning to TRBD1. Germline trimming cut 0 bases from V and 4 bases from J; bases unmatched to any gene: 0. Germline CDR1 reads LNHNV; CDR2 reads YYDKDF (reference sequence). CDR3 size: 16 residues. CDR3 in DNA: TGTGCCACCAGCAGAGAGGGACAGGGGTATAATTCACCCCTCCACTTT. Translating gives CATSREGQGYNSPLHF. The variable domain in full, with the rest retrieved from reference TRBV15 and TRBJ1-6, is DAMVIQNPRYQVTQFGKPVTLSCSQTLNHNVMYWYQQKSSQAPKLLFHYYDKDFNNEADTPDNFQSRRPNTSFCFLDIRSPGLGDTAMYLCATSREGQGYNSPLHFGNGTRLTVT.

This clone was found a few times. The V and J genes are TRBV5-6 and TRBJ1-2; D gene uncertain. V shed 2 bases and J shed 4 bases, with 18 bases lying between them. Germline assignment: CDR1 SGHDT and CDR2 YYEEEE. The CDR3 length is 16 residues. CDR3 sequence (DNA): TGTGCCAGCAGCTTTAGTCGGGTAAACAGACCCTATGGCTACACCTTC. Its translation is CASSFSRVNRPYGYTF.

The V call is TRBV6-5, the J call TRBJ1-5; D call uncertain. This CDR3 has 15 amino acids. Germline-derived CDR1 and CDR2 are MNHEY and SVGAGI. Trimming left V 4 bases short and J 0 bases short, with 10 bases between. As DNA, the CDR3 is TGTGCCAGCAGTTCAGGAGGGTATAGCAATCAGCCCCAGCATTTT. Protein: CASSSGGYSNQPQHF.

V is TRBV30 and J is TRBJ1-1; D not certain. The CDR3 spans 13 residues. CDR1 is GTSNPN, CDR2 SVGIG, per germline (reference sequence). The ends were cut back, 2 bases at V and 6 bases at J, with 13 bases in the middle. CDR3 sequence: CAWSPQGPAEAFF. The CDR3 bases are TGTGCCTGGAGTCCCCAAGGGCCCGCTGAAGCTTTCTTT.

This chain uses TRBV27 with TRBJ2-5; a possible D gene is TRBD2 (6 bases). Looked up from germline, CDR1 is MNHEY and CDR2 is SMNVEV (reference sequence). The CDR3 has 14 amino acids. With 4 bases removed from V and 5 bases from J, the gap between germline ends came to 14 bases. DNA of the CDR3: TGTGCCAGCAGTTCCGAGGGACTCTCGGAGACCCAGTACTTC. It codes for CASSSEGLSETQYF.

The genes are TRBV28 and TRBJ2-1, with 11 bases that match TRBD2. Trimming removed 5 bases from V and 7 bases from J; junction bases left unmatched: 13. The CDR3 covers 17 residues. Germline V gives CDR1 MDHEN, CDR2 SYDVKM. DNA of the CDR3: TGTGCCAGCAGTGCCTTACGACTAGCGGGAATATCGAATGAGCAGTTCTTC. Translation: CASSALRLAGISNEQFF.

J is TRBJ2-7 and V is TRBV6-5; D is uncertain. Germline CDR1 reads MNHEY; CDR2 reads SVGAGI. CDR3 size: 15 residues. Trimming left V 0 bases short and J 0 bases short, with 9 bases between. The CDR3 DNA is TGTGCCAGCAGTTACTCCGGCGCTACCTCCTACGAGCAGTACTTC. Translated: CASSYSGATSYEQYF.

The rearrangement links TRBV7-9 to TRBJ1-5; 7 nucleotides align to TRBD1. CDR1 is SEHNR and CDR2 is FQNEAQ in the germline V gene (reference sequence). The junction had 9 bases not matched to a gene; V was cut back by 1 base and J by 3 bases. The length of the CDR3 is 17 residues. Here the CDR3 DNA reads TGTGCCAGCAGCTTAGGGGGACAGTCCCCGTACAATCAGCCCCAGCATTTT. Protein product: CASSLGGQSPYNQPQHF. Full variable domain (missing parts from reference TRBV7-9 and TRBJ1-5): DTGVSQNPRHKITKRGQNVTFRCDPISEHNRLYWYRQTLGQGPEFLTYFQNEAQLEKSRLLSDRFSAERPKGSFSTLEIQRTEQGDSAMYLCASSLGGQSPYNQPQHFGDGTRLSIL.

The CDR3 loop reads CSVFGLAGTDTQYF. CDR3 DNA sequence: TGCAGCGTGTTCGGGCTAGCGGGGACAGATACGCAGTATTTT. The V gene is TRBV29-1, the J gene TRBJ2-3; TRBD2 matches 9 bases. Per germline, CDR1 SQVTM and CDR2 ANQGSEA. The V gene end was trimmed by 6 bases and the J gene end by 3 bases; junction bases not matched to a gene: 7. This CDR3 has 14 amino acids.

This chain links TRBV30 with TRBJ1-5, with 8 bases matching TRBD1. Germline V gives CDR1 GTSNPN, CDR2 SVGIG (reference sequence). The trim removed 2 bases at V and 7 bases at J, leaving 4 bases unmatched. CDR3 size: 13 residues. CDR3 bases: TGTGCCTGGAGTACAGGGGGGGAGCAGCCCCAGCATTTT. Amino acids: CAWSTGGEQPQHF.

This rearrangement joins TRBV6-4 to TRBJ2-1; 7 bases are shared with TRBD1. This CDR3 is 16 amino acids long. From germline, CDR1 is MRHNA and CDR2 SNTAGT. The V and J ends lost 6 bases and 0 bases, in that order; junction bases with no gene match: 8. CDR3 residues: CASREEGASSYNEQFF. DNA for the CDR3: TGTGCCAGCAGGGAAGAGGGGGCCAGCTCCTACAATGAGCAGTTCTTC.

This clone was picked up a small number of times. V gene TRBV7-2 combines with J gene TRBJ1-5; 7 bases map to TRBD1. V gave up 5 bases and J gave up 1 base; unmatched junction bases: 5. This CDR3 contains 15 residues. The germline CDR1 and CDR2 sequences are SGHTA and FQGNSA. The CDR3, as DNA: TGTGCCAGCAGCATTACAGGGGTGAGCAATCAGCCCCAGCATTTT. Its protein product is CASSITGVSNQPQHF. The whole variable domain, filled in from reference TRBV7-2 and TRBJ1-5, reads GAGVSQSPSNKVTEKGKDVELRCDPISGHTALYWYRQSLGQGLEFLIYFQGNSAPDKSGLPSDRFSAERTGGSVSTLTIQRTQQEDSAVYLCASSITGVSNQPQHFGDGTRLSIL.

This clone was observed a single time. The V gene is TRBV5-4, the J gene TRBJ1-2, with D possibly being TRBD1 (6 bases). CDR3 length: 12 residues. Germline loops: CDR1 SGHNT, CDR2 YYREEE (reference sequence). V lost 9 bases and J lost 8, with 17 bases in between. CDR3 amino acids: CAILRGAGGYTF. In nucleotides, the CDR3 is TGTGCCATCCTTCGGGGGGCCGGCGGCTACACCTTC.